A selection of T cell receptor beta chains follows, all from one sample in a study of shared clonotypes between healthy human individuals. The data were produced by immunoSEQ multiplex PCR, yet TCRdb's version contains in-frame clones alone and is incomplete. The sample holds 450,000 to 500,000 clones; almost 80% are singletons and the top ten take about 12%. Material for sequencing was PBMCs. The receptors come from a middle-aged woman in good health. Some clones in this sample may be carry-over from other donors' samples. CDR3s include the opening cysteine and the closing phenylalanine or tryptophan.

cdr3_aa: CSVERLAGANEQFF; v_call: TRBV29-1; j_call: TRBJ2-1
cdr3_aa: CASSLSGSSYEQYF; v_call: TRBV5-4; j_call: TRBJ2-7
cdr3_aa: CASSPRTGKVTGELFF; v_call: TRBV11-3; j_call: TRBJ2-2
cdr3_aa: CASSSTRGGETQYF; v_call: TRBV7-2; j_call: TRBJ2-5
cdr3_aa: CASLRAGGPNQPQHF; v_call: TRBV19; j_call: TRBJ1-5
cdr3_aa: CSVAITNYEQYF; v_call: TRBV29-1; j_call: NA
cdr3_aa: CASSAGTLKDEQFF; v_call: TRBV11-1; j_call: TRBJ2-1
cdr3_aa: CASSLDRSALGGYTF; v_call: TRBV11-2; j_call: TRBJ1-2
cdr3_aa: CSVEGVAGGVDTQYF; v_call: TRBV29-1; j_call: TRBJ2-3
cdr3_aa: CASSSTGTSGYNEQFF; v_call: TRBV5-1; j_call: TRBJ2-1
cdr3_aa: CASSVVVSTDTQYF; v_call: TRBV9; j_call: TRBJ2-3
cdr3_aa: CASSGQRGGRETQYF; v_call: TRBV6-1; j_call: TRBJ2-5
cdr3_aa: CASSQEGSGRGGTQYF; v_call: TRBV4-3; j_call: TRBJ2-3
cdr3_aa: CASRRGSYEQYF; v_call: TRBV5-1; j_call: TRBJ2-7
cdr3_aa: CASRRDSGGGVYNEQFF; v_call: TRBV4-1; j_call: TRBJ2-1
cdr3_aa: CSVIGGSYEQYF; v_call: TRBV29-1; j_call: TRBJ2-7
cdr3_aa: CASSLTGIDEQFF; v_call: TRBV5-1; j_call: TRBJ2-1
cdr3_aa: CASSLGPAGGQTQYF; v_call: TRBV7-2; j_call: TRBJ2-5
cdr3_aa: CSARVGIEQFF; v_call: TRBV20-1; j_call: TRBJ2-1
cdr3_aa: CASSRQAGEPYEQYF; v_call: TRBV6-4; j_call: NA
cdr3_aa: CASSFRANAVETQYF; v_call: TRBV5-1; j_call: TRBJ2-5
cdr3_aa: CASSPPVSSYNEQFF; v_call: TRBV18; j_call: TRBJ2-1
cdr3_aa: CASSRGDTGELFF; v_call: TRBV5-1; j_call: TRBJ2-2
cdr3_aa: CASSSRGGGGYEQYF; v_call: TRBV27; j_call: NA
cdr3_aa: CASSSGGVLRAEAFF; v_call: TRBV7-2; j_call: TRBJ1-1
cdr3_aa: CATTARGGRLGYNEQFF; v_call: TRBV15; j_call: TRBJ2-1
cdr3_aa: CASSYQGGEYNEQFF; v_call: TRBV6-4; j_call: TRBJ2-1
cdr3_aa: CASSLLAVEISYNEQFF; v_call: TRBV5-1; j_call: TRBJ2-1
cdr3_aa: CASSEAGQNYGYTF; v_call: TRBV2; j_call: TRBJ1-2
cdr3_aa: CATPRRGAGQETQYF; v_call: TRBV21-1; j_call: TRBJ2-5
cdr3_aa: CASSSSRLGLGGEQFF; v_call: TRBV6-5; j_call: TRBJ2-1
cdr3_aa: CASSQDRIFGTSGRFPGELFF; v_call: TRBV14; j_call: TRBJ2-2
cdr3_aa: CASSPGTGRYNEQFF; v_call: TRBV7-9; j_call: TRBJ2-1